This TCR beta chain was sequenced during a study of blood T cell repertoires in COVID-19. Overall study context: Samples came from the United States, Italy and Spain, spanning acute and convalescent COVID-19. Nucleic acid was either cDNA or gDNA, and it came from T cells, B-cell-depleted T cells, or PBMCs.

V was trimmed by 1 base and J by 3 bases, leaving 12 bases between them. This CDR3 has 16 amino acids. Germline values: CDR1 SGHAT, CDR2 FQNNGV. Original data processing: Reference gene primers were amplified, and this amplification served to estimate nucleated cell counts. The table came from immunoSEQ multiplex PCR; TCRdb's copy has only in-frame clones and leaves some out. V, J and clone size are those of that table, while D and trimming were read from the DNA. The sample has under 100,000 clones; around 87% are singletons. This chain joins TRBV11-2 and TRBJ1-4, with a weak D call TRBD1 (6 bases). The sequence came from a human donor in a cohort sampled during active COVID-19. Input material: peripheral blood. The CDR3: CASSLVPTGSNEKLFF. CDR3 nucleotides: TGTGCCAGCAGCTTAGTTCCGACAGGTTCTAATGAAAAACTGTTTTTT.